The clone carrying this TCR beta chain was counted between two and nine times. What it recognizes is unknown. This sample is drawn from a study of identical twins. The study's findings and limits: The abundant beta clonotypes from cord blood had fewer insertions, and memory repertoires had none of this.

The CDR3 is made up of 13 amino acids. Trimming at V came to 8 bases and at J to 0 bases, leaving 0 bases not matched to a gene. MiXCR was run by TCRdb on the 5' RACE reads, yielding one entry per CDR3 protein. The sample has 510,000 or so distinct CDR3 sequences, roughly 15% seen once. These data also formed part of another study, on yellow fever vaccine responses in identical twins.

The sample was CD4+ T cells sorted from blood. The chain uses TRBV12-3 or TRBV12-4 and TRBJ1-4; the match to TRBD1 covers 7 bases. The TCR sequence derives from a woman aged 18-35 years in good health. The CDR3 DNA is TGTGCCAGCGGGACAGCAACTAATGAAAAACTGTTTTTT. It translates to CASGTATNEKLFF.